This T cell receptor (beta chain) was identified in a study of T cell responses to AZD1222 COVID-19 vaccine. Sequencing was performed with immunoSEQ multiplex PCR; in TCRdb, only in-frame clones are kept and a portion is missing. Among around 160,000 clones listed, about nine tenths were seen once. V was trimmed by 0 bases and J by 0 bases, leaving 6 bases between them. Germline CDR1 and CDR2: GTSNPN and SVGIG (reference sequence). The CDR3 extends over 15 amino acids. For this clone: Its specificity is not known.

General study findings and limits: Two AZD1222 administrations were followed by greater Spike-specific TCR breadth and depth. Clonal diversity may have been underestimated in mostly white British donors. Baseline seropositives among AZD1222 recipients totaled only 5 to 7. Reports indicate that nearly half of spike-specific TCRs are directed at unmutated variant regions.

Here the sequenced sample was peripheral blood, taken 28 days after the second AZD1222 dose. The V gene is TRBV30, the J gene TRBJ2-6; D is unresolved. This clonotype was sampled from an adult who received the AZD1222 COVID-19 vaccine. CDR3 nucleotide sequence: TGTGCCTGGAGTGTACACAGCTCTGGGGCCAACGTCCTGACTTTC. The encoded protein is CAWSVHSSGANVLTF.